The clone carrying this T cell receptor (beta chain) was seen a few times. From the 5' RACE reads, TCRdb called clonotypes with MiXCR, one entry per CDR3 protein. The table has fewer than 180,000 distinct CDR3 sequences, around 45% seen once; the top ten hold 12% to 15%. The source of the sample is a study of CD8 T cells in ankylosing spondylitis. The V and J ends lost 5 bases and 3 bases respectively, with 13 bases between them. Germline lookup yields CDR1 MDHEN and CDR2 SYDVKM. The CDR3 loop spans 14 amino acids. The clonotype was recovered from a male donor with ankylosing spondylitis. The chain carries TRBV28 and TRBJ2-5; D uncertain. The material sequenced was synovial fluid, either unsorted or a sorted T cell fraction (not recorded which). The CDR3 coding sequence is TGTGCCAGCAGTCCCTTGCGGTCCGAAGAGACCCAGTACTTC. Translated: CASSPLRSEETQYF.